This T cell receptor beta chain was sequenced in a study of cytomegalovirus exposure and HLA in healthy donors (TCRdb year 2017). Looking at the study overall: An earlier analysis of 587 of the donors reported approximately 300 Gb of sequence data and 95 million to 140 million unique TCR beta sequences obtained from about 200 million T cells. Roughly 300 gigabases of sequencing data and tens of millions of unique TCR sequences were included in an early release covering 550 to 650 HLA-typed donors. Of the 300 to 400 genotyped donors, 65% to 90% fell in the genetic ancestry cluster associated with self-reported Caucasian donors. The study aimed to test whether signatures of past pathogen exposure could be identified by cataloging public T cell receptors. The study profiled the T cell repertoires of hundreds of subjects by immunosequencing and related them to cytomegalovirus serostatus. Along with the roughly 670-subject first cohort, a separate validation cohort of more than 90 different subjects was used. To predict cytomegalovirus infection status, the study combined high-throughput TCR immunosequencing, statistical association of individual TCRs with disease status, and machine learning. A later analysis re-analyzed previously published TCR beta repertoires from hundreds of donors and added high-resolution HLA genotyping to study TCR occurrence patterns. In the later analysis, no new phenotypic data were used to find candidate immune exposures; instead, reliance was placed on TCR beta sequences and their occurrence across donors. To decide whether each TCR beta V gene segment behaved as functional or pseudogenic, an earlier analysis of approximately 600 of the donors relied on high-throughput TCR beta sequencing. Donor age, sex, ethnicity and CMV serostatus were collected together with the repertoire data. In a later genetic analysis, genome-wide SNP genotypes for about 65% of the 666 donors were used, and that subset was treated as a discovery cohort. All discovery cohort repertoires had been generated using a single sequencing platform. HLA typing included class I and class II loci at four-digit resolution. The number of typed donors differed by locus: about 620-630 for A, B, C, DRB1 and DQB1; some 500 for DQA1; about 600 for DPA1; and roughly 470 for DPB1. Roughly five DR-DQ haplotypes were handled as single units for association and clustering because linkage in the cohort was strong. Among 350 to 400 genotyped donors of the cohort, an average of around 240,000 unique TCR beta nucleotide sequences were sequenced per donor, roughly a sixth of them non-productive. The paper as a whole reports these results and caveats: The cohort was sequenced for TCR beta chains only, and without alpha or paired-chain data the features that could be detected were limited. An earlier analysis of 587 of the donors showed that most TCR beta V segments appeared in productive rearrangements either about 87% or about 30% of the time, which broadly matched IMGT annotations. Because HLA typing was missing for some donors at each locus, association tests included only the typed subset. Compared with equally common non-associated chains, HLA-associated TCR beta chains in a later analysis were more clonally expanded and had lower generation probabilities. A total of roughly 160 TCR beta chains were listed by the study as associated with cytomegalovirus. In a later analysis, around 17,000 TCR beta sequences were associated with specific HLA alleles at a false discovery rate of 0.05. V-gene and J-gene trimming of TCR beta chains was associated with a missense DCLRE1C variant in a later genetic analysis, and the association was replicated in an independent cohort. Across donors, most TCR sequences were observed very rarely, whereas some public TCRs were present in many individuals. Strong co-occurrence of HLA alleles, especially DR and DQ, made assigning TCR associations to individual alleles difficult. CMV serostatus was the only immune exposure information available for the cohort. A later analysis found that TCR association rates varied across HLA loci, with DRB1 alleles showing the most associated TCRs and HLA-C alleles the fewest. Roughly uniform sequencing depth across donors was assumed in presence/absence analyses, although this assumption may not hold. Three of the identified cytomegalovirus-associated TCR beta chains were confirmed in vitro to be specific for cytomegalovirus antigens. In a later genetic analysis, fewer N-insertions in productive TCRs were reported among donors in an Asian-associated ancestry cluster than the roughly 670-donor mean. The earlier analysis of approximately 560 of the donors excluded fewer than 20 rarely observed V segments, including chromosome 9 orphons, because counts were too low. Linkage disequilibrium might explain the correlated functional status among segregating V segments, but an unknown experimental factor could not be ruled out. A further reported finding was that TCR beta sequences accurately predicted the HLA-A and HLA-B alleles for most subjects in the first cohort. It was suggested by the authors that the approach could potentially be generalized to other disease states and immunological phenotypes. According to a later analysis, most CMV-associated TCR beta chains appeared to be HLA-restricted, and the HLA associations seemed to be driven largely by CMV exposure. A later analysis reported that several top co-occurrence clusters appeared linked to parvovirus B19, influenza, CMV and Epstein-Barr virus. A cluster of highly shared sequence variants was judged likely to be a technical artifact of the sequencing pipeline. The 87-base-pair reads could not distinguish some IMGT-functional V segments, including TRBV6-2 and TRBV6-3, so those segments were excluded. In both the original and validation cohorts, the classifier was reported to diagnose cytomegalovirus status with high specificity and sensitivity.

In total, 666 healthy bone marrow donors made up the cohort. All cohort members were sampled while nominally healthy, although unrecorded immune exposures were likely present. The donor tested CMV seronegative and was one of the 352 seronegative cohort members. Each donor provided a peripheral blood sample, and peripheral blood mononuclear cells were used for TCR beta sequencing. Genomic DNA was extracted from the blood cell samples with the Qiagen DNeasy Blood Extraction Kit. Library method: the immunoSEQ multiplex PCR assay. For the multiplex PCR, a mixture combining 60 forward primers for TCR Vbeta segments and 13 reverse primers for TCR Jbeta segments was used. A multiplex PCR assay on genomic DNA amplified the CDR3 region of rearranged TCR beta genes. The amplified TCR beta libraries were sequenced on the Illumina HiSeq System as 87-base-pair reads. The authors' pipeline ran thus. A later analysis tallied roughly 80 million unique TCR beta chains across the 666 repertoires, and around 10 million of those chains were shared by two or more donors. Raw reads were error-corrected and collapsed into unique sequences with a nearest-neighbor algorithm that merged closely related sequences to remove PCR and sequencing errors. CDR3 sequences were aligned to IMGT reference sequences to assign V, D and J gene segments. For a sequence to be retained, a match of at least six nucleotides to both a V gene segment and a J gene segment was required. Rearrangements were classified as productive when the CDR3 lacked stop codons and remained in frame with V and J, and all other rearrangements were classified as non-productive. Following IMGT convention, CDR3 was defined as the stretch from the second conserved V-encoded cysteine to the conserved J-encoded phenylalanine. Sequences without an unambiguous match to a single V gene segment were excluded from the earlier analysis of over 500 of the donors. An earlier analysis of approximately 590 of the donors called V segments functional above 56.7% productive rearrangements and segregating when the between-donor standard deviation exceeded 5%. A statistical classification framework was built for diagnosing cytomegalovirus status from the catalog of TCR beta chain sequences. A later analysis assigned V and J genes by comparing TCR nucleotide sequences with IMGT/GENE-DB human TR gene sequences. In a later analysis, CDR3 sequences and most-parsimonious VDJ recombination scenarios were assigned using the TCRdist pipeline. In a later analysis, each TCR beta chain was defined by its CDR3 amino acid sequence together with its V-gene family, and reads without a unique V-gene family were excluded. A later analysis removed several hundred highly shared, low-generation-probability nucleotide sequences to deal with suspected cross-contamination and a sequencing artifact. For each public chain, a later analysis derived a clonal expansion index from normalized ranks of inferred template counts within each repertoire. A later analysis computed generation probabilities with a VDJ recombination model fitted to out-of-frame rearrangements, and checked the results against IGoR. A later analysis scored TCR-TCR, TCR-HLA and TCR-CMV co-occurrence with hypergeometric tests, applying a repertoire-size bias correction to TCR pairs. A later analysis estimated false discovery rates by permuting HLA or CMV assignments 20 times. In a later analysis, co-occurring TCRs were grouped with DBSCAN, and TCRdist sequence similarity was added when clustering was performed within HLA-allele-positive subsets. For co-occurrence clustering, repertoires with fewer than 30,000 or more than 120,000 public chains were excluded, along with a handful of repertoires with anomalous nucleotide sharing. The source is immuneACCESS, and TCRdb retained only in-frame sequences with V and J called. Part of the clones is not carried over; for the studies checked, unresolved V genes explain less than half of this, and the remainder is unexplained. V and J calls and clone size are copied from that table; D and trimming were computed from the DNA. The sample contains under 200,000 clones, around 88% of them found a single time. Together, the top ten hold roughly 2% of the sample.

This clone was detected only a few times. Its cognate antigen has yet to be identified. No base-level quality is on record; no much larger clone is a single base apart. Counted from cysteine to phenylalanine, this CDR3 has 14 amino acids. Only the CDR3 portion is preserved as DNA: 42 bases, with reading frame beginning at the first base. The junction shows trimming of 2 bases on V and 1 base on J, plus 6 bases between the germline ends. Sequences MDHEN (CDR1) and SYDVKM (CDR2) are obtained from the germline V gene. Sequenced input: PBMCs. The rearranged chain carries TRBV28 and TRBJ2-4; a tentative D call is TRBD1 (6 bases match). The source is a woman younger than 35 in good health and CMV-seronegative. The CDR3 reads as follows: CASSLGQAKNIQYF. The nucleotide sequence is given as TGTGCCAGCAGTTTAGGACAGGCCAAAAACATTCAGTACTTC.